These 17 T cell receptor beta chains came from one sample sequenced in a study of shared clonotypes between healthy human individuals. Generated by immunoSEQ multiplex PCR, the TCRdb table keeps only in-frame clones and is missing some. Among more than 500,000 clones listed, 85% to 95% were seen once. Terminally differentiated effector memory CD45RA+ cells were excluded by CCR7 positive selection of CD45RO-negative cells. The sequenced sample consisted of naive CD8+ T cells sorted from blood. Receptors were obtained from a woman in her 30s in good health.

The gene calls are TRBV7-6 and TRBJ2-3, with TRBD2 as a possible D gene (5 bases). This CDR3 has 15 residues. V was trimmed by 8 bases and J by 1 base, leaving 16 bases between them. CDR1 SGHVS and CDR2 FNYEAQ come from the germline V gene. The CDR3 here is CASANARGRTDTQYF. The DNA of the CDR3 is TGTGCCAGCGCCAATGCCCGCGGGCGCACAGATACGCAGTATTTT.

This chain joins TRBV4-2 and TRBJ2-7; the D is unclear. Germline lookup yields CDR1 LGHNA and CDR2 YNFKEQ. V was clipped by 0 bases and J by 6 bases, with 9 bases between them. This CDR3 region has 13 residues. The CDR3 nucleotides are TGTGCCAGCAGCCAAGAATCTTGGACCGAGCAGTACTTC. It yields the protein CASSQESWTEQYF.

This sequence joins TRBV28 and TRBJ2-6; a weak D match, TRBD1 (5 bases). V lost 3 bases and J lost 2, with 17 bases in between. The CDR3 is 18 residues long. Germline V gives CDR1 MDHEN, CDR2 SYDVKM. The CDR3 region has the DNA TGTGCCAGCAGTTTTCCCCCGACCCCAGGGACTGGGGCCAACGTCCTGACTTTC. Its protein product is CASSFPPTPGTGANVLTF. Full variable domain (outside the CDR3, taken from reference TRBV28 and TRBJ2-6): DVKVTQSSRYLVKRTGEKVFLECVQDMDHENMFWYRQDPGLGLRLIYFSYDVKMKEKGDIPEGYSVSREKKERFSLILESASTNQTSMYLCASSFPPTPGTGANVLTFGAGSRLTVL.

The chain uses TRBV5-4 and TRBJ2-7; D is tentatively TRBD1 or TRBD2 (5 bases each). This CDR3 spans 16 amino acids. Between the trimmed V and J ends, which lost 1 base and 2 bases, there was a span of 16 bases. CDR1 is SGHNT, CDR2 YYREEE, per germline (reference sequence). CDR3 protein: CASSLIGTEDPYEQYF. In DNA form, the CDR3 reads TGTGCCAGCAGCTTGATCGGGACGGAAGACCCCTACGAGCAGTACTTC.

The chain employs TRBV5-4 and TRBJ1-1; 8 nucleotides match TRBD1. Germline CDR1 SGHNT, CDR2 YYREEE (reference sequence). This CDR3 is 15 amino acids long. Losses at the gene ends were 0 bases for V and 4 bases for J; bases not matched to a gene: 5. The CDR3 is CASSLDLQGATEAFF. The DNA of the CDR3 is TGTGCCAGCAGCTTGGACCTCCAGGGGGCCACTGAAGCTTTCTTT.

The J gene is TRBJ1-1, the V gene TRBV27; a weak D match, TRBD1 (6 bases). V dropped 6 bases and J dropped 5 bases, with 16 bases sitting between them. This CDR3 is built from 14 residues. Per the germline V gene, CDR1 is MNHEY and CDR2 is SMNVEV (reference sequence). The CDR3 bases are TGTGCCAGCAGGCCGGAGGGGGGCTTTACTGAAGCTTTCTTT. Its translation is CASRPEGGFTEAFF.

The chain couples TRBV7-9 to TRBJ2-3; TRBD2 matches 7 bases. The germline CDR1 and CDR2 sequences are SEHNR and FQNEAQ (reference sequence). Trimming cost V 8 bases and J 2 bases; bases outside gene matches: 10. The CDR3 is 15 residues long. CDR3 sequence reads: CASEGRDGHTDTQYF. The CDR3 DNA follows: TGTGCCAGCGAGGGGAGGGACGGACACACAGATACGCAGTATTTT.

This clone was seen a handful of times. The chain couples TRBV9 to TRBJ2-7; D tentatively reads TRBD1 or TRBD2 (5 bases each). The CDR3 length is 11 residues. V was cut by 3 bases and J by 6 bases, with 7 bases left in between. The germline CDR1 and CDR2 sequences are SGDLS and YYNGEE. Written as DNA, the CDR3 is TGTGCCAGCAGCGGGGGGTTCGAGCAGTACTTC. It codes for CASSGGFEQYF.

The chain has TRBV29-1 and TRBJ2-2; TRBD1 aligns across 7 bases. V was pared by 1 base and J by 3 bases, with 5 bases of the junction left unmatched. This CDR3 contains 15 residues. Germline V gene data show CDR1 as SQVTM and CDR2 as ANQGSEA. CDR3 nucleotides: TGCAGCGTTGAAGCCCCGACAGGGTACACCGGGGAGCTGTTTTTT. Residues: CSVEAPTGYTGELFF.

The CDR3 protein is CASSLVVGEGNEQFF. CDR3 in DNA: TGTGCCAGCAGCTTAGTCGTGGGAGAAGGCAATGAGCAGTTCTTC. This chain joins TRBV7-9 and TRBJ2-1; tentatively, D is TRBD2 (5 bases). The CDR3 has 15 amino acids. Germline CDR1 reads SEHNR; CDR2 reads FQNEAQ (reference sequence). Between the trimmed V and J ends, which lost 1 base and 6 bases, there was a span of 13 bases.

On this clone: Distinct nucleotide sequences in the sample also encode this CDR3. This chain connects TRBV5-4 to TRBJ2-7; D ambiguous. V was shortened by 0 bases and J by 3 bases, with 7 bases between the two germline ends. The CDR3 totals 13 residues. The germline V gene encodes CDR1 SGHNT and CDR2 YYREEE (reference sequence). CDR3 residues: CASSLAANYEQYF. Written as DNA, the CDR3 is TGTGCCAGCAGCTTGGCCGCGAACTACGAGCAGTACTTC.

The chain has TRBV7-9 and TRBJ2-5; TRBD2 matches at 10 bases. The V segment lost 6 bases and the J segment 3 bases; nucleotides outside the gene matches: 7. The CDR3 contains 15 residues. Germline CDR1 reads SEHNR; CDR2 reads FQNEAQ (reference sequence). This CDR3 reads CASSRLAGPKETQYF. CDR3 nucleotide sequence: TGTGCCAGCAGTCGACTAGCGGGCCCTAAAGAGACCCAGTACTTC.

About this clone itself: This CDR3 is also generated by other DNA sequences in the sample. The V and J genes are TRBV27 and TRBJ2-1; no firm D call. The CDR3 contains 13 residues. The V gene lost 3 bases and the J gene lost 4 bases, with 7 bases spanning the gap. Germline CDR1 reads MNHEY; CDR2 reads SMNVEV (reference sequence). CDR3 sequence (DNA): TGTGCCAGCAGTTTTTCTGCTTACAATGAGCAGTTCTTC. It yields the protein CASSFSAYNEQFF.

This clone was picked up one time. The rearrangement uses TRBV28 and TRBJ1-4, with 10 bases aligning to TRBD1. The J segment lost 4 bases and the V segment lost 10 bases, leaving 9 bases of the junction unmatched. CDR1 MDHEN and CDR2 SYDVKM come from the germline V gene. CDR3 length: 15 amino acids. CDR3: CAIRRTGGFNEKLFF. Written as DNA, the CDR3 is TGTGCCATACGGCGGACAGGGGGTTTTAATGAAAAACTGTTTTTT. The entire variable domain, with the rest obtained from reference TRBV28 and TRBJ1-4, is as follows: DVKVTQSSRYLVKRTGEKVFLECVQDMDHENMFWYRQDPGLGLRLIYFSYDVKMKEKGDIPEGYSVSREKKERFSLILESASTNQTSMYLCAIRRTGGFNEKLFFGSGTQLSVL.

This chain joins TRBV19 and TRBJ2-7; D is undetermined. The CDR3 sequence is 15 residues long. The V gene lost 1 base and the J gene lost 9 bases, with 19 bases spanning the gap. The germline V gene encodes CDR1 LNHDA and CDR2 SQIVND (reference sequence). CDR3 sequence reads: CASSIAPKRAYGQYF. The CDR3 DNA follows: TGTGCCAGTAGTATAGCCCCCAAACGGGCGTATGGGCAGTACTTC.

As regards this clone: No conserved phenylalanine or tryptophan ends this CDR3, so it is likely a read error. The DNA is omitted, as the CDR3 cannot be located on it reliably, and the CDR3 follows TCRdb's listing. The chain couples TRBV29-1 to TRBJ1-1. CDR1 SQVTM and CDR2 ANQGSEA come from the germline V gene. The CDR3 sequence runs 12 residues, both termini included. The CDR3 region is CSVDQENTEAFL.

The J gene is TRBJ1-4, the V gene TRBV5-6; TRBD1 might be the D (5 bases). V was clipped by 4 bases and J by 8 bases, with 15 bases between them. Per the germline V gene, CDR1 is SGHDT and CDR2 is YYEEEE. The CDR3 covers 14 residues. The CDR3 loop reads CASSLGGTEEKLFF. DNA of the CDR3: TGTGCCAGCAGCCTCGGGGGGACGGAGGAAAAACTGTTTTTT.